The T cell receptor beta chain described here comes from a study of patients and donors after allogeneic stem cell transplantation. CDR3 length: 15 amino acids. Trimming took 2 bases from V and 2 from J; bases not matched to a gene: 6. In this sample, this clonotype turned up a few times. Each CDR3 protein gets one entry after TCRdb re-called the RT-PCR reads with MiXCR. This table holds approximately 98,000 distinct CDR3 sequences, less than 45% found once. This clonotype originated in a human donor who was either an allogeneic HSCT recipient or a stem cell or donor lymphocyte infusion donor (not recorded which). It is not recorded whose cells these are; they may come from a transplant donor. The chain uses TRBV12-3 or TRBV12-4 and TRBJ2-7, with TRBD2 matching over 7 bases. Material: blood, either unsorted or a sorted T cell fraction (not recorded which). As DNA, the CDR3 is TGTGCCAGCAGTTTACGGGCGGGAGATCCCTACGAGCAGTACTTC. This gives the protein CASSLRAGDPYEQYF.